The rows below give T cell receptor beta chains drawn from one sample of a study of T cell clones after liver transplantation. Method: immunoSEQ multiplex PCR; TCRdb's copy keeps in-frame clones and lacks some. The data show roughly 73,000 clones, with around 80% seen just once and 0.6% held by the top ten. Material: CD4+ T cells from blood, obtained before liver transplant. These receptors came from a human donor who received a liver transplant. Each CDR3 is given with its conserved first and last residue.

j_call | cdr3_length | v_call | cdr3_aa
TRBJ1-1 | 14 | TRBV19 | CASSPPGGLREAFF
TRBJ1-1 | 16 | TRBV9 | CASSPPRWGDNTEAFF
TRBJ2-3 | 15 | TRBV5-1 | CASSLLGTGTDTQYF
TRBJ1-1 | 13 | TRBV10-3 | CAISGAEDTEAFF
TRBJ2-5 | 14 | TRBV2 | CASNQGFVRETQYF
TRBJ1-4 | 14 | TRBV19 | CATPLRVRGEKLFF
TRBJ1-1 | 13 | TRBV9 | CASSVSRNTEAFF
TRBJ2-1 | 17 | TRBV19 | CASSSFLSGQGIREQFF
TRBJ2-6 | 17 | TRBV2 | CASGDTDRAPGANVLTF
TRBJ1-2 | 17 | TRBV19 | CASSMGHSGTTNYGYTF
TRBJ2-3 | 15 | TRBV6-4 | CASGKTSGRTDTQYF
TRBJ2-7 | 14 | TRBV28 | CASSRPIGSYEQYF
TRBJ2-6 | 16 | TRBV4-1 | CASALRGDSGANVLTF
TRBJ1-2 | 15 | TRBV11-2 | CASSFRRQSPYGYTF
TRBJ2-2 | 14 | TRBV5-1 | CASSLAQDTGELFF
TRBJ1-5 | 14 | TRBV28 | CASTLWGLRQPQHF
TRBJ1-5 | 18 | TRBV28 | CASSTGTVGLVGNQPQHF
TRBJ2-5 | 15 | TRBV6-5 | CASSRRTGPQETQYF
TRBJ2-1 | 12 | TRBV30 | CAWSRAHNEQFF
TRBJ2-7 | 16 | TRBV11-2 | CASSFGHRGGSYEQYF
TRBJ2-1 | 14 | TRBV28 | CASSLGGSYNEQFF
TRBJ1-1 | 14 | TRBV6-5 | CASSWGAGNTEAFF
TRBJ1-5 | 12 | TRBV29-1 | CSVGSGNQPQHF
TRBJ2-7 | 15 | TRBV28 | CASSFSARDPYEQYF
TRBJ1-5 | 17 | TRBV30 | CAWSVTGIGLGNQPQHF
TRBJ1-2 | 14 | TRBV21-1 | CASSPPRQAYGYTF
TRBJ2-1 | 15 | TRBV19 | CASRKPGQGYNEQFF
TRBJ1-1 | 15 | TRBV6-1 | CASSEVRPGNTEAFF
TRBJ2-1 | 14 | TRBV14 | CASSRLTGYNEQFF
TRBJ1-2 | 11 | TRBV28 | CASSLSRGYTF
TRBJ1-1 | 14 | TRBV2 | CASSEQRDDTEAFF
TRBJ2-5 | 15 | TRBV5-1 | CASSLGQGALLTQYF
TRBJ2-1 | 15 | TRBV5-1 | CASSPTSGAYNEQFF